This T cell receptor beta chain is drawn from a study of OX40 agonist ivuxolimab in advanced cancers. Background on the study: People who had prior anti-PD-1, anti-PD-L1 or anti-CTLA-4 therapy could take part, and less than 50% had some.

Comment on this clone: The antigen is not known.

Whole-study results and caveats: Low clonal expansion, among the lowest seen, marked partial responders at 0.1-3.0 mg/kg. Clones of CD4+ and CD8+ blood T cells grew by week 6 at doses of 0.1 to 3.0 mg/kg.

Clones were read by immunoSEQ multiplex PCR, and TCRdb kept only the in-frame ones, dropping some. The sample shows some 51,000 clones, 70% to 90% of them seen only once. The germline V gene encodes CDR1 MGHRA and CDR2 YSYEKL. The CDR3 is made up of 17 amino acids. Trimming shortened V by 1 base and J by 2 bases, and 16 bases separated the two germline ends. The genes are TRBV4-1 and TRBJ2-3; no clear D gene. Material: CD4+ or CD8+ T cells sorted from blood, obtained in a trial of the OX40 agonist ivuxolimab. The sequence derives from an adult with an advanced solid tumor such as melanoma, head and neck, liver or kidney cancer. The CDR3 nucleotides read TGCGCCAGCAGCCAAGCCCCTCCATTAACCCCCACAGATACGCAGTATTTT. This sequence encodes CASSQAPPLTPTDTQYF.